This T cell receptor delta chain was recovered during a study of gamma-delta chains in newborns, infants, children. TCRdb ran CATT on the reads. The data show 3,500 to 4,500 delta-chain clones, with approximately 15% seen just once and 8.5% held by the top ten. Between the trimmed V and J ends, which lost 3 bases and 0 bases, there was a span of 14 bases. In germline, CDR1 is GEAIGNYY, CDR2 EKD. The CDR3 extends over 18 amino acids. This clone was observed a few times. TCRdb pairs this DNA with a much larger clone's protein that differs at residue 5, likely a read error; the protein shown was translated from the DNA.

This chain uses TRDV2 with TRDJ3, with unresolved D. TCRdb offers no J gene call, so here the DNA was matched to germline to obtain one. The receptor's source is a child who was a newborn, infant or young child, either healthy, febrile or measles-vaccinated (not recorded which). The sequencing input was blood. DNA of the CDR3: TGTGCCTGTGACGCGGCGGTGAGGAGCTCCTGGGACACCCGACAGATGTTTTTC. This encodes CACDAAVRSSWDTRQMFF.